This TCR beta chain appears in the sequencing data of a study of T cells expressing NK-cell markers. The overall study: The study sequenced eight donors, seven HCMV-seropositive and one seronegative. Findings and limits, study-wide: Questions lingered over whether expanded NKG2C+ T cell clones were HCMV-specific. In several donors, dominant clonotypes made up roughly 28.3-65% of CD3+CD56-NKG2C+ cells.

The CDR3 extends over 18 amino acids. From germline, CDR1 is MNHNS and CDR2 SASEGT. A note on this clonotype: Its cognate antigen is unknown.

With the 5' RACE reads reprocessed, TCRdb shows one record per CDR3 protein and no DNA. This sample's table has under 500,000 distinct CDR3 sequences. This clonotype originated in a woman between 18 and 70 years old in good health. Sequencing was done on a sample of blood T cells: a sorted CD56 or NKG2C T cell subset, CD4+ or CD8+ T cells, or bulk PBMC T cells (not recorded which). The rearrangement uses TRBV6-1 and TRBJ1-1; TCRdb lists TRBD1, though no DNA is available to test this call. The CDR3 sequence is CASTTQGFTITAGAEAFF.